This TCR beta chain was identified in a study of tumor-infiltrating lymphocytes in primary liver carcinoma (dated by TCRdb to 2015 to 2018). As for the study more broadly: Hepatocellular carcinoma (four) or combined HCC and intrahepatic cholangiocarcinoma (one) was present in the five patients, who were three men and two women aged 30 to 69 years. The five patients had tumors of stage T1-T3 N0M0, with maximum diameters ranging from about 4.2 to 10 cm. Samples yielded roughly 3.65 to 7.5 million productive TCRbeta reads; read depth did not differ significantly between tissue types. For each liver tumor, the study sampled five regions along with adjacent normal tissue and blood, and applied TCRbeta repertoire sequencing, expression microarrays and whole-exome sequencing. TCRbeta repertoire sequencing covered 35 specimens from 5 patients: roughly 25 tumor regions, 5 adjacent noncancerous liver tissues and 5 peripheral blood samples. To link TCRbeta repertoire diversity to the local molecular phenotype, the roughly 23 tumor region samples were profiled with Agilent mRNA microarrays. Repertoires from technical replicates were highly reproducible, with mean shared-clone rates roughly 0.87 and correlation coefficients above 0.95.

A constant-region primer and ProtoScript II reverse transcriptase were used to reverse-transcribe TCRbeta-specific cDNA from about 500 ng total RNA. TCRbeta libraries were built with three nested multiplex PCR rounds, a slightly modified ARM-PCR procedure. Sample barcodes and Illumina adapters were added in a final 25-cycle PCR with Deep VentR polymerase. Amplicons of 200-500 bp were gel-purified with a QIAquick gel extraction kit before sequencing. An Illumina HiSeq 2500 was used to sequence the TCRbeta amplicons with 250-bp paired-end reads. The authors' pipeline ran thus. Quality trimming of reads was performed with Trimmomatic v0.33, and paired reads were merged with FLASH v1.2.11 so that full CDR3 sequences could be recovered. MiGEC v1.2.1b assigned V, D and J germline segments to the rearranged TCRbeta sequences. VDJtools v1.0.0 computed clonotype statistics and Shannon-Wiener diversity indices. Except for diversity analysis, only the 250 most abundant clonotypes of each sample were used in subsequent analyses to reduce sampling bias. Using fastp trimming at Q25 and MiXCR clonotype assembly, TCRdb reanalyzed the public sequencing data and kept in-frame beta chains. Identical CDR3 proteins give one entry, which carries the most common genes and DNA. The V and J calls here are based on TCRdb, not the publication. Recorded for this sample are more than 95,000 distinct CDR3 sequences; 64% of them occurred a single time. Roughly 7.9% of the sample goes to the ten largest clones.

This clonotype appeared a few times. What antigen it recognizes has not been identified. It has no much larger one-base neighbor in the sample; base qualities were not kept. Without any cell sorting, total RNA and DNA were extracted together from around 18-30 mg of bulk tissue using the AllPrep DNA/RNA mini kit. Between November 2015 and early 2016, 4 or 5 patients in China with histopathologically diagnosed primary liver carcinoma had their tumors surgically resected. At the time of sampling, the patients were treatment-naive and had chronic HBV infection. Five spatially separated regions were sampled per tumor: superior, inferior, left-lateral and right-lateral poles, plus the tumor centre. Histology showed that every tumor sample contained more than 75% viable tumor cells. Each fresh piece of tumor and adjacent tissue was cut in two, with one half stored in RNAlater at -80 degrees C and the other half sent for histology.

Overall study outcomes, separate from this receptor: The study included only four or five patients, and the authors note findings should be validated in a larger study. Compared with blood, tumors had a significantly larger share of the repertoire taken up by the top 250 clones (p = 0.039). Because sequencing covered only the TCR beta chain and unpaired alpha chains were not captured, true repertoire diversity is likely underestimated. Just about 8-24% of top clones turned up in all five regions of a tumor, which suggests spatial heterogeneity among tumor-infiltrating T cells. Because the samples were bulk and unsorted, CD4+ and CD8+ T cell repertoires could not be compared. Repertoire overlap was found to be higher between tumor regions (mean approximately 35%) than between tumor-adjacent (roughly 17%) or tumor-blood (around 15%) pairs, consistent with antigen-driven expansion.

The clonotype comes from a woman aged 55-70 years with primary liver carcinoma and hepatitis B virus infection. Sample: liver tumor tissue from sampling region 3. Interpreted using the paper, the cell subset or site label stands for: tumor region T3, left-lateral pole.

The CDR3: CASSLGRGERGVDEQFF. The nucleotides are TGTGCCAGCAGCTTAGGTCGGGGGGAGCGAGGTGTCGACGAGCAGTTCTTC. Here the chain combines TRBV11-3 and TRBJ2-1, with 7 central nucleotides matching TRBD2. Sequences SGHNT (CDR1) and YENEEA (CDR2) are obtained from the germline V gene. Germline trimming amounts to 1 base on V and 10 bases on J, with 16 as the count of junction bases outside the gene matches. Taken from cysteine to phenylalanine, the CDR3 has 17 residues. Only the CDR3 region is kept as DNA, spanning 51 bases read in frame from base 1. Beyond the CDR3, the reference TRBV11-3 and TRBJ2-1 genes provide the residues; the full variable domain reads: EAGVVQSPRYKIIEKKQPVAFWCNPISGHNTLYWYLQNLGQGPELLIRYENEEAVDDSQLPKDRFSAERLKGVDSTLKIQPAELGDSAVYLCASSLGRGERGVDEQFFGPGTRLTVL.